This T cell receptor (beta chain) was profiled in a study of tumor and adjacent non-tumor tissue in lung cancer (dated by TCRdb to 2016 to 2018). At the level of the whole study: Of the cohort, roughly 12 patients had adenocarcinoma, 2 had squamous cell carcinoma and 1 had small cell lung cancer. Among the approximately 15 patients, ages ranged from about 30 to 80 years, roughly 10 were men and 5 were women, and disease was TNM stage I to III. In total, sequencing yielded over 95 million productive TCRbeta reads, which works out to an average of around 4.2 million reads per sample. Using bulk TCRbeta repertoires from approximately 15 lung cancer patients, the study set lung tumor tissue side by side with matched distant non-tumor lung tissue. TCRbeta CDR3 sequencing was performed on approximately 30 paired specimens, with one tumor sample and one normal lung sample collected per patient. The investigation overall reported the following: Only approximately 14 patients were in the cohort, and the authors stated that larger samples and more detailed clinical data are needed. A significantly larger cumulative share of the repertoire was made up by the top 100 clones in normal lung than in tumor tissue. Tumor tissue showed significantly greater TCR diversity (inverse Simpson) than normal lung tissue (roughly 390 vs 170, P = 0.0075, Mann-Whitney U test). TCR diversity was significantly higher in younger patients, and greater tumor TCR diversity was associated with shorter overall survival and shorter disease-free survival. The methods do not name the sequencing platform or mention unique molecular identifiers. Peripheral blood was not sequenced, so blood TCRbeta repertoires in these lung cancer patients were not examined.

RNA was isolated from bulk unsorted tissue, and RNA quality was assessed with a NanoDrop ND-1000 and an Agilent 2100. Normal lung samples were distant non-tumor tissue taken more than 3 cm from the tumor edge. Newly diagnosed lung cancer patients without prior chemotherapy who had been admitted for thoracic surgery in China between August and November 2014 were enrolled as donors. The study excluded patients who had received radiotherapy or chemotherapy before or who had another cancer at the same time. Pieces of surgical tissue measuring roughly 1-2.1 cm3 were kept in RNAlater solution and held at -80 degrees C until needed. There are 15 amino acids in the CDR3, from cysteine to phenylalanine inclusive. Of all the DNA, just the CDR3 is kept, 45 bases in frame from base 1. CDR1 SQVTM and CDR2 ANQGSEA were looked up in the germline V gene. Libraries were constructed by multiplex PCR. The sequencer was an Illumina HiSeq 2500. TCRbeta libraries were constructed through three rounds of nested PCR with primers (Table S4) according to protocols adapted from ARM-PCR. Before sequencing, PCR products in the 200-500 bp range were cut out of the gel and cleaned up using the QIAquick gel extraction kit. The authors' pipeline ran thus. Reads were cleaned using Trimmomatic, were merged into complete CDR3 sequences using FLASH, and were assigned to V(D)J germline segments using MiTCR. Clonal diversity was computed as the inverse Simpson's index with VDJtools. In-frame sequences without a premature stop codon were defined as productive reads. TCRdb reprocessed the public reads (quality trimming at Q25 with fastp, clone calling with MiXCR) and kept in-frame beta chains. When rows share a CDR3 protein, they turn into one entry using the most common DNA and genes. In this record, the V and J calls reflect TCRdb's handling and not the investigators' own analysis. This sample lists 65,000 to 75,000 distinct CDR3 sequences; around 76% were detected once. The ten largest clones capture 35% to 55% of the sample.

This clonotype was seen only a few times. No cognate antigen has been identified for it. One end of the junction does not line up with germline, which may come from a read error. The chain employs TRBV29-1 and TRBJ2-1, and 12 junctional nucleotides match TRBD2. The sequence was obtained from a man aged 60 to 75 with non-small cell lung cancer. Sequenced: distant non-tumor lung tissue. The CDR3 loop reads CSIEGPSGRGGEQFF. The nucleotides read TGCAGCATTGAGGGGCCTAGCGGGAGGGGAGGTGAGCAGTTCTTC.